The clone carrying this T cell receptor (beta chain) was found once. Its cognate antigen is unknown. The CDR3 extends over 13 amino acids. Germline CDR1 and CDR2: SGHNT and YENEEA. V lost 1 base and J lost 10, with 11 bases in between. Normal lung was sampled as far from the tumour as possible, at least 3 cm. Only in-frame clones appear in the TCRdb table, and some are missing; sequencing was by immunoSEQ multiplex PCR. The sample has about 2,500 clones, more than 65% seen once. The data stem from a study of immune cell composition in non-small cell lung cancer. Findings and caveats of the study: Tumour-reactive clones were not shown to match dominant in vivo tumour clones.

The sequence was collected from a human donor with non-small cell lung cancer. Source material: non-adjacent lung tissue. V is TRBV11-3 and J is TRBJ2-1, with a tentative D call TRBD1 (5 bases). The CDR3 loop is CASSLGSGLEQFF. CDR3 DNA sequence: TGTGCCAGCAGCTTAGGTTCAGGGCTGGAGCAGTTCTTC. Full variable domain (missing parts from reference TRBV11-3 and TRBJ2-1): EAGVVQSPRYKIIEKKQPVAFWCNPISGHNTLYWYLQNLGQGPELLIRYENEEAVDDSQLPKDRFSAERLKGVDSTLKIQPAELGDSAVYLCASSLGSGLEQFFGPGTRLTVL.